This is a list of T cell receptor beta chains from one sample in a study of T-cell memory formation after mild COVID-19. TCRdb itself ran the 5' RACE reads through MiXCR, one entry per CDR3 protein. Here the sample spans about 360,000 distinct CDR3 sequences, around an eighth being singletons. Source material: PBMCs or a T cell subset sorted from them (not recorded which). Source of these receptors: a man between 18 and 29 years old who had mild COVID-19 (a few samples of this study predate the infection). Cell type and time point are not known. CDR3s include the opening cysteine and the closing phenylalanine or tryptophan. D genes are given only for firm matches. Not all rows give a size; the values are once, few, many and, for expanded clones, a class.

d_gene	v_gene	abundance	j_gene	CDR3aa	CDR3nt
TRBD1	TRBV6-6	few	TRBJ2-2	CASSPTGLFANTGELFF	TGTGCCAGCAGTCCGACAGGGCTCTTCGCGAACACCGGGGAGCTGTTTTTT
.	TRBV7-9	many	TRBJ2-5	CASSPTAGRTKETQYF	TGTGCCAGCAGCCCTACGGCGGGGAGAACTAAAGAGACCCAGTACTTC
.	TRBV6-2/TRBV6-3	few	TRBJ2-1	CASSYSPTSAGHTTYNEQFF	TGTGCCAGCAGTTACTCTCCCACGTCAGCGGGCCATACTACCTACAATGAGCAGTTCTTC
.	TRBV7-2	.	TRBJ2-1	CASSFSLHWDEQFF	TGTGCCAGCAGCTTTTCGCTACACTGGGATGAGCAGTTCTTC
TRBD1	TRBV12-3/TRBV12-4	few	TRBJ1-2	CASSLRTGENYGYTF	TGTGCCAGCAGTCTCAGGACAGGGGAGAACTATGGCTACACCTTC
.	TRBV4-3	.	TRBJ2-1	CASSQDPARGEQFF	TGCGCCAGCAGCCAAGATCCTGCAAGGGGTGAGCAGTTCTTC
.	TRBV7-6	.	TRBJ2-5	CASSFTRTTPTQYF	TGTGCCAGCAGCTTCACACGGACTACCCCAACCCAGTACTTC
.	TRBV29-1	.	TRBJ1-2	CTIGTGGPYGYTF	TGCACCATTGGGACGGGCGGACCCTATGGCTACACCTTC
.	TRBV6-5	few	TRBJ1-2	CASSPRSGGYTF	TGTGCCAGCAGTCCCCGGTCGGGTGGCTACACCTTC
.	TRBV7-9	.	TRBJ1-1	CASSSGNSGTAGGAFF	TGTGCCAGCAGCTCCGGAAACTCCGGGACCGCCGGTGGAGCTTTCTTT
TRBD2	TRBV25-1	few	TRBJ2-5	CASSTGGGEETQYF	TGTGCCAGCAGTACCGGGGGGGGCGAAGAGACCCAGTACTTC
.	TRBV4-1	.	TRBJ2-7	CASSQGPNSYEQYF	TGCGCCAGCAGCCAAGGACCGAACTCCTACGAGCAGTACTTC
.	TRBV28	few	TRBJ2-3	CASRLRGGLTDTQYF	TGTGCCAGCAGACTAAGGGGGGGGCTGACAGATACGCAGTATTTT
TRBD1	TRBV9	.	TRBJ1-2	CASRKGQGAYYGYTF	TGTGCCAGCAGGAAAGGGCAGGGGGCTTACTATGGCTACACCTTC
.	TRBV29-1	.	TRBJ2-5	CSVVRQGSQETQYF	TGCAGCGTTGTACGGCAGGGCAGCCAAGAGACCCAGTACTTC
TRBD1	TRBV10-3	few	TRBJ1-5	CAISEGQGGNQPQHF	TGTGCCATCAGTGAGGGTCAGGGGGGCAATCAGCCCCAGCATTTT
.	TRBV15	.	TRBJ2-5	CATSAPGGRQETQYF	TGTGCCACCAGCGCCCCGGGCGGGCGACAAGAGACCCAGTACTTC
.	TRBV6-6	.	TRBJ2-5	CASSYSQRPGRETQYF	TGTGCCAGCAGTTACTCACAGCGGCCGGGACGAGAGACCCAGTACTTC
TRBD1	TRBV6-6	many	TRBJ2-2	CASSYGQGGTGELFF	TGTGCCAGCAGTTATGGACAGGGAGGCACCGGGGAGCTGTTTTTT
.	TRBV6-6	few	TRBJ1-5	CASRETQPQHF	TGTGCCAGCAGGGAGACTCAGCCCCAGCATTTT
.	TRBV6-1	.	TRBJ2-3	CATSTGTTGAGTDTQYF	TGTGCCACCTCAACCGGGACCACCGGGGCCGGTACTGATACGCAGTATTTT
.	TRBV4-1	.	TRBJ2-2	CASRGANRVIAGELFF	TGCGCCAGCAGAGGTGCTAACAGGGTGATCGCCGGGGAGCTGTTTTTT
TRBD1	TRBV6-4	.	TRBJ2-1	CASSTPTGSYNEQFF	TGTGCCAGCAGCACTCCGACAGGGTCCTACAATGAGCAGTTCTTC
.	TRBV4-3	few	TRBJ2-6	CASSPRGNPGVSGANVLTF	TGCGCCAGCAGCCCCCGCGGCAATCCGGGAGTCTCTGGGGCCAACGTCCTGACTTTC
TRBD1	TRBV7-6	few	TRBJ2-7	CASSSGQGPFYEQYF	TGTGCCAGCAGCTCAGGACAGGGCCCCTTCTACGAGCAGTACTTC
.	TRBV4-2	.	TRBJ1-5	CASNTITGTQSLQPQHF	TGTGCCAGCAACACAATTACCGGGACCCAGAGTCTTCAGCCCCAGCATTTT
.	TRBV12-3/TRBV12-4	many	TRBJ1-6	CASSGQLNSPLHF	TGTGCCAGCAGCGGACAGCTGAATTCACCCCTCCACTTT
TRBD2	TRBV20-1	many	TRBJ2-1	CSARDRLAGGRDEQFF	TGCAGTGCTAGAGATAGGCTAGCGGGGGGGAGAGATGAGCAGTTCTTC
TRBD1	TRBV6-2/TRBV6-3	few	TRBJ2-7	CASSSETGVYEQYF	TGTGCCAGCAGTTCCGAGACAGGGGTCTACGAGCAGTACTTC
.	TRBV9	many	TRBJ2-5	CASSPRLEMWGEETQYF	TGTGCCAGCAGCCCAAGACTCGAAATGTGGGGTGAAGAGACCCAGTACTTC
TRBD1	TRBV9	few	TRBJ1-1	CASSVETGDTEAFF	TGTGCCAGCAGCGTCGAGACAGGGGACACTGAAGCTTTCTTT
.	TRBV7-9	many	TRBJ1-1	CASSLGGGNTEAFF	TGTGCCAGCAGCTTGGGTGGAGGGAACACTGAAGCTTTCTTT
.	TRBV29-1	few	TRBJ1-1	CSVPVYTEAFF	TGCAGCGTTCCTGTATATACTGAAGCTTTCTTT